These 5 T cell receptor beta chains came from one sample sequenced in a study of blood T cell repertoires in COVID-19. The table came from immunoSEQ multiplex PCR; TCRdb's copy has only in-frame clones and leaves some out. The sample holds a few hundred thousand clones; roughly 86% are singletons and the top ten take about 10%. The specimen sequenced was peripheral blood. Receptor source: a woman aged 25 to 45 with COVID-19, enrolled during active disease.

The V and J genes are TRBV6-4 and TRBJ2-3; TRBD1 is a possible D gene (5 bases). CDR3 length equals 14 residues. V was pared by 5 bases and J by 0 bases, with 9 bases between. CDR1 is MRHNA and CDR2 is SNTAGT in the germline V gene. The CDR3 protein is CASSKDTSTDTQYF. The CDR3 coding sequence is TGTGCCAGCAGTAAGGACACTAGCACAGATACGCAGTATTTT.

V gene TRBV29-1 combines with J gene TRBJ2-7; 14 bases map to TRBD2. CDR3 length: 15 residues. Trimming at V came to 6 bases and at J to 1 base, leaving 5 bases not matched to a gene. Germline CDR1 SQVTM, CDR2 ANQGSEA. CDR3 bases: TGCAGCGTGAGACTAGCGGGAGGGAATTCCTACGAGCAGTACTTC. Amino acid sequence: CSVRLAGGNSYEQYF.

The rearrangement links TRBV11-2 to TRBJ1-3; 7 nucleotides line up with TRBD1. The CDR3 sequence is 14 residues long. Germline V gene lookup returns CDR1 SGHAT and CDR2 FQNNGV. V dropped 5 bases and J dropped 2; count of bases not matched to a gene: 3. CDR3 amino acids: CASSQGQPGNTIYF. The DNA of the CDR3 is TGTGCCAGCAGCCAGGGACAGCCTGGAAACACCATATATTTT.

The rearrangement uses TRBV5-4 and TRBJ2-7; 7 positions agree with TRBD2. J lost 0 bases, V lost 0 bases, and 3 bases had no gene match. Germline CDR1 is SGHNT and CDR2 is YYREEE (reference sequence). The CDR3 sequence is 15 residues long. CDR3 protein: CASSLGGGRSYEQYF. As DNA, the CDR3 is TGTGCCAGCAGCTTGGGGGGGGGACGCTCCTACGAGCAGTACTTC.

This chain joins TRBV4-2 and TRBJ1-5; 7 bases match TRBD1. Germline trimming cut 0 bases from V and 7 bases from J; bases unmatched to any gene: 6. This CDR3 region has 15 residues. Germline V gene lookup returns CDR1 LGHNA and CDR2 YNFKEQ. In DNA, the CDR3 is TGTGCCAGCAGCCAAGATGGGACAGAAAACCAGCCCCAGCATTTT. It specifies CASSQDGTENQPQHF.